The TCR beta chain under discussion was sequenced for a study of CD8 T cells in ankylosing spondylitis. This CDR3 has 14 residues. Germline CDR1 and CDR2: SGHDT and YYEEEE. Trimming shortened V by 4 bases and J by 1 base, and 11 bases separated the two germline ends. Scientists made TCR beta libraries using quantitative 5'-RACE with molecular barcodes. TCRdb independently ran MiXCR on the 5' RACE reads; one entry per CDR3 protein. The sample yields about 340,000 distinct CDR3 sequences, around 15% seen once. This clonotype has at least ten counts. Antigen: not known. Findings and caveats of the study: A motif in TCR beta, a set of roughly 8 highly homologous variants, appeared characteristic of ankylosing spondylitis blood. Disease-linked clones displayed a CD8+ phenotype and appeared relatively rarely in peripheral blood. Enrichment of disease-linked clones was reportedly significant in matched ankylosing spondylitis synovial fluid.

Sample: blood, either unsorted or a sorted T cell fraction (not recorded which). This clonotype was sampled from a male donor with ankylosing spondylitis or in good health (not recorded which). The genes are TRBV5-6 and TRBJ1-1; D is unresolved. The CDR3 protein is CASSGPARNTEAFF. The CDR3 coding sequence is TGTGCCAGCAGCGGACCAGCGAGGAACACTGAAGCTTTCTTT.